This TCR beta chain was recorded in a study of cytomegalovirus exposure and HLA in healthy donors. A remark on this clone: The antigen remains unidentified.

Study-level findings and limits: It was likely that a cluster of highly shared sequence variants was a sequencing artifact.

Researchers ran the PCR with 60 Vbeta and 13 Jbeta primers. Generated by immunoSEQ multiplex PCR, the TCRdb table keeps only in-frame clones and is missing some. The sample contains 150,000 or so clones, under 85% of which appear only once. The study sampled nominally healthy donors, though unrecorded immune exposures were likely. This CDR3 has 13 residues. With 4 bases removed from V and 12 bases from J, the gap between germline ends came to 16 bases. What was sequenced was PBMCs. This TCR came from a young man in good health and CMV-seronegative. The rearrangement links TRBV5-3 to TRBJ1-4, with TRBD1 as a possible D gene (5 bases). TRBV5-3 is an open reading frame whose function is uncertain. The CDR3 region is CARSTGTRRELFF. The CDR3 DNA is TGTGCCAGAAGCACCGGGACCCGGAGGGAACTGTTTTTT.